Reported below is one T cell receptor beta chain. Antigen unknown. The sample holds other DNA sequences that translate to the same CDR3. The data stem from a study of T cell responses to AZD1222 COVID-19 vaccine. The protocol was immunoSEQ multiplex PCR, while the TCRdb copy is restricted to in-frame clones and leaves out a portion. The repertoire includes more than 120,000 clones, 88% of them detected once, and roughly 5.2% sits in the top ten. General study findings and limits: Donors were largely white British and mainly female; clonal diversity was possibly underestimated. Nearly half of the spike-specific TCRs reportedly recognize variant regions that carry no mutations.

V shed 0 bases and J shed 5 bases, with 5 bases lying between them. The CDR3 runs 11 residues. The germline V gene encodes CDR1 DFQATT and CDR2 SNEGSKA (reference sequence). The sample consisted of peripheral blood, taken 28 days after the second dose of the MenACWY control vaccine. The chain employs TRBV20-1 and TRBJ2-7; D remains unclear. The TCR sequence derives from an adult who received the MenACWY meningococcal vaccine as a control. The CDR3 protein is CSARDLNEQYF. The CDR3, as DNA: TGCAGTGCTAGAGATTTGAACGAGCAGTACTTC.